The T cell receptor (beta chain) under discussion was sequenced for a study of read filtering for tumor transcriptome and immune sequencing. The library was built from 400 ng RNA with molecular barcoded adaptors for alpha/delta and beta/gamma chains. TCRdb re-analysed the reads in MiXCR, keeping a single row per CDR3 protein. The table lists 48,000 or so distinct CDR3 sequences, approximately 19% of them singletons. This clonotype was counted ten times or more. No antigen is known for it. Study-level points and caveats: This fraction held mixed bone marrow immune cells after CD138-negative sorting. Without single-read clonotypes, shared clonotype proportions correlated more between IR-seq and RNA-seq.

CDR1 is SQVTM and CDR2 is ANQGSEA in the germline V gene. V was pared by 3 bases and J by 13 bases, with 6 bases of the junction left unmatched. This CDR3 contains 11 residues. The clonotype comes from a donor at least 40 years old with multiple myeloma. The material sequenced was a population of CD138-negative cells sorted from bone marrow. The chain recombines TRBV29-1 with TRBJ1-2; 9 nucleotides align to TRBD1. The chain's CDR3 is CSVDGTGPITF. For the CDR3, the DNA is TGCAGCGTTGATGGGACAGGGCCCATCACCTTC.